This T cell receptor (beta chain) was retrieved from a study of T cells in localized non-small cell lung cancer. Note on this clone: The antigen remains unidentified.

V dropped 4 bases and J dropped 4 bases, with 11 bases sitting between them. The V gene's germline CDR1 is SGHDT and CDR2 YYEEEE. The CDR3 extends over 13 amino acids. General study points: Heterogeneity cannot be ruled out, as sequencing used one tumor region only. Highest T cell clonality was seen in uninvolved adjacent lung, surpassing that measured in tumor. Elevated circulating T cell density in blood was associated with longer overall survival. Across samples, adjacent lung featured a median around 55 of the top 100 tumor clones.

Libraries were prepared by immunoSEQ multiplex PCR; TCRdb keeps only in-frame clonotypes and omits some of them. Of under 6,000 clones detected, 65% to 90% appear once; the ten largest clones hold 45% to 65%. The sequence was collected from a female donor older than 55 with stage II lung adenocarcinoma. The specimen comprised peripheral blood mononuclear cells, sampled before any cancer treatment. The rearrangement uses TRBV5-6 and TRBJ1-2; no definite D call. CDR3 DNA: TGTGCCAGCAGCCCGAACTGGGCCTATGGCTACACCTTC. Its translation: CASSPNWAYGYTF.